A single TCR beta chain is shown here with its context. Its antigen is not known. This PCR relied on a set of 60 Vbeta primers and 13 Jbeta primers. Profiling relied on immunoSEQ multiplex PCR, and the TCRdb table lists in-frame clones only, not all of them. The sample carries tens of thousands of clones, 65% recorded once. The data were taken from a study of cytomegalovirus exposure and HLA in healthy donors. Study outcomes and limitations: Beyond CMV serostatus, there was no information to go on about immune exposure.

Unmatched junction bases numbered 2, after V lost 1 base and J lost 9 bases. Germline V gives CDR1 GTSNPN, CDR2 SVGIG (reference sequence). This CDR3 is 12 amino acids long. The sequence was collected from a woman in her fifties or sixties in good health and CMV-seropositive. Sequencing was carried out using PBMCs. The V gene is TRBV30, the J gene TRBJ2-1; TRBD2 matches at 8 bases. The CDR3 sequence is CAWSDAGGEQFF. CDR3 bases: TGTGCCTGGAGTGATGCGGGGGGTGAGCAGTTCTTC.